This is a list of T cell receptor beta chains from one sample in a study of T cell responses to AZD1222 COVID-19 vaccine. Only in-frame clones appear in the TCRdb table, and some are missing; sequencing was by immunoSEQ multiplex PCR. Counted here are approximately 150,000 clones, 87% occurring once; the ten biggest clones make up about 1%. This material consisted of peripheral blood, taken 28 days after the second AZD1222 dose. The receptors were gathered from an adult who received the AZD1222 COVID-19 vaccine. CDR3s include the opening cysteine and the closing phenylalanine or tryptophan. A D gene is named only where the DNA matches it firmly. Size is stated for part of the rows, as once, few or many counts, or as a class when the clone is expanded.

>once|.|TRBV2|TRBJ2-1
TGTGCCAGCAGTGAAGGGACCTTCTACAATGAGCAGTTCTTC
CASSEGTFYNEQFF
>.|.|TRBV10-3|TRBJ2-7
TGTGCCATCAGTGAGTCTACAGAAGGCGCCTACGAGCAGTACTTC
CAISESTEGAYEQYF
>.|.|TRBV5-1|TRBJ2-1
TGCGCCAGCAGCTTGGTGGACTTCCGCTCCTACAATGAGCAGTTCTTC
CASSLVDFRSYNEQFF
>.|.|TRBV14|TRBJ1-1
TGTGCCAGCAGCCAGAACCGGAAGTGGACTGAAGCTTTCTTT
CASSQNRKWTEAFF
>.|.|TRBV5-4|TRBJ1-2
TGTGCCAGCAGGGTGGGGGGTGGAGGACATCTCATCGGCTACACCTTC
CASRVGGGGHLIGYTF
>.|TRBD1|TRBV2|TRBJ1-2
TGTGCCAGCAGAACAGGGGGAAGCTATGGCTACACCTTC
CASRTGGSYGYTF
>.|TRBD2|TRBV15|TRBJ2-7
TGTGCCACCAGCCCTGTCGGGGGGATCTACGAGCAGTACTTC
CATSPVGGIYEQYF
>.|TRBD1|TRBV24-1|TRBJ1-2
TGTGCCACCAGTGTCCTAACTACAGGGGTTCGCTATGGCTACACCTTC
CATSVLTTGVRYGYTF
>.|TRBD1|TRBV5-4|TRBJ1-2
TGTGCCAGCAGCTTGGCCAGGGGGGATGGCTACACCTTC
CASSLARGDGYTF
>.|.|TRBV2|TRBJ1-2
TGTGCCAGCAGCACCTTATATGGCTACACCTTC
CASSTLYGYTF
>.|.|TRBV4-2|TRBJ2-7
TGTGCCAGCAGCCCTCCGGTACAACCCTACGAGCAGTACTTC
CASSPPVQPYEQYF
>.|.|TRBV4-1|TRBJ1-4
TGCGCCAGCAGCCAGCATGGAGGGGAAAAACTGTTTTTT
CASSQHGGEKLFF
>once|TRBD2|TRBV7-2|TRBJ2-7
TGTGCCAGCAGCCCCGGGTGGAGCGGGGGCTCCTACGAGCAGTACTTC
CASSPGWSGGSYEQYF
>.|.|TRBV14|TRBJ1-1
TGTGCCAGCAGCCCTTACAGGAACACTGAAGCTTTCTTT
CASSPYRNTEAFF
>once|.|TRBV6-5|TRBJ1-3
TGTGCCAGCAGTTACTGGCCAGGGGCGGCTGGAAACACCATATATTTT
CASSYWPGAAGNTIYF
>.|.|TRBV9|TRBJ1-4
TGTGCCAGCAGTGGGATGGGGGGAGGTGAAAAACTGTTTTTT
CASSGMGGGEKLFF
>.|.|TRBV18|TRBJ1-1
TGTGCCAGCTCACTCGGAAGGGGGATGAACACTGAAGCTTTCTTT
CASSLGRGMNTEAFF
>.|TRBD1|TRBV2|TRBJ1-2
TGTGCCAGCAGCGGGACAGATTACAGGTGGACCTTC
CASSGTDYRWTF
>.|TRBD1|TRBV6-5|TRBJ1-2
TGTGCCAGCAGACCCGGGACAGCCCCTAACTATGGCTACACCTTC
CASRPGTAPNYGYTF
>few|.|TRBV6-5|TRBJ1-4
TGTGCCAGCAGGGGAGGGAGTACACCTAATGAAAAACTGTTTTTT
CASRGGSTPNEKLFF
>.|.|TRBV7-9|TRBJ1-2
TGTGCCAGCAGCTTAGGGATGGGAAATGGCTACACCTTC
CASSLGMGNGYTF
>.|TRBD2|TRBV19|TRBJ2-5
TGTGCCAGTAGTATGAATGGGGGGGGCCAAGAGACCCAGTACTTC
CASSMNGGGQETQYF
>.|TRBD1|TRBV5-5|TRBJ2-7
TGTGCCAGCAGCAGCCCCGGGACAGGTTCCTACGAGCAGTACTTC
CASSSPGTGSYEQYF
>.|.|TRBV29-1|TRBJ1-1
TGCAGCGTTGAAGCTTCCAGAGGGGCTTTCTTT
CSVEASRGAFF
>once|.|TRBV3-1/TRBV3-2|TRBJ2-3
TGTGCCAGCAGCCCAGCCTGGGATGAGGATACGCAGTATTTT
CASSPAWDEDTQYF
>.|TRBD2|TRBV9|TRBJ2-5
TGTGCCAGCAAGACTAGCGGACAAGAGACCCAGTACTTC
CASKTSGQETQYF
>once|.|TRBV7-7|TRBJ2-2
TGTGCCAGCAGCTTAGGGGGAGGCACCGGGGAGCTGTTTTTT
CASSLGGGTGELFF